A selection of T cell receptor beta chains follows, all from one sample in a study of blood T cells in healthy people across ages. TCRdb recomputed calls from the 5' RACE reads with MiXCR, one row per CDR3 protein. The table has approximately 320,000 distinct CDR3 sequences, around 30% seen once. What was sequenced was blood. The receptors here all came from a woman aged 70-85 years in good health. The CDR3 runs from the conserved cysteine through the conserved F or W. Each record gives: clone size, D gene, V gene, J gene, CDR3 protein, CDR3 DNA. The D gene is left open where the match is weak. Clone size, where shown, is once, few, many, or a class for clones that have expanded.

clone size: NA
D gene: NA
V gene: TRBV20-1
J gene: TRBJ1-3
CDR3 protein: CSARDPGDSSGGNTIYF
CDR3 DNA: TGCAGTGCTAGAGATCCGGGAGATAGCTCGGGTGGGAACACCATATATTTT

clone size: many
D gene: NA
V gene: TRBV20-1
J gene: TRBJ1-2
CDR3 protein: CSARDWNIEGTTYGYTF
CDR3 DNA: TGCAGTGCTAGAGATTGGAATATCGAGGGGACGACCTATGGCTACACCTTC

clone size: NA
D gene: TRBD2
V gene: TRBV27
J gene: TRBJ2-4
CDR3 protein: CASSSPRERGNIQYF
CDR3 DNA: TGTGCCAGCAGTAGTCCGCGGGAGCGGGGAAACATTCAGTACTTC

clone size: NA
D gene: NA
V gene: TRBV7-3
J gene: TRBJ1-6
CDR3 protein: CASSLQGWNSPLHF
CDR3 DNA: TGTGCCAGCAGCTTACAGGGCTGGAATTCACCCCTCCACTTT

clone size: few
D gene: NA
V gene: TRBV7-2
J gene: TRBJ1-3
CDR3 protein: CASSSRRVGTGNTIYF
CDR3 DNA: TGTGCCAGCAGCTCCAGGCGGGTTGGGACTGGAAACACCATATATTTT

clone size: NA
D gene: NA
V gene: TRBV4-3
J gene: TRBJ2-5
CDR3 protein: CASSQDSSVLASQETQYF
CDR3 DNA: TGCGCCAGCAGCCAAGATTCGAGCGTTCTAGCTTCCCAAGAGACCCAGTACTTC

clone size: few
D gene: NA
V gene: TRBV18
J gene: TRBJ2-3
CDR3 protein: CASSPIYNGGTTDTQYF
CDR3 DNA: TGTGCCAGCTCACCAATTTATAACGGGGGGACAACAGATACGCAGTATTTT

clone size: NA
D gene: TRBD2
V gene: TRBV12-3/TRBV12-4
J gene: TRBJ2-3
CDR3 protein: CASSSPGTRGPDTQYF
CDR3 DNA: TGTGCCAGCAGTTCACCCGGGACTAGGGGCCCAGATACGCAGTATTTT

clone size: once
D gene: NA
V gene: TRBV7-9
J gene: TRBJ2-1
CDR3 protein: CASSLGTEISLSSYNEQFF
CDR3 DNA: TGTGCCAGCAGCTTAGGGACAGAGATTTCCTTGAGCTCCTACAATGAGCAGTTCTTC

clone size: NA
D gene: TRBD1
V gene: TRBV18
J gene: TRBJ1-2
CDR3 protein: CASSNGQGFGYTF
CDR3 DNA: TGTGCCAGCTCAAACGGACAGGGGTTTGGCTACACCTTC

clone size: NA
D gene: NA
V gene: TRBV20-1
J gene: TRBJ2-7
CDR3 protein: CSAYGEGQSNEQYF
CDR3 DNA: TGCAGTGCTTATGGGGAAGGTCAATCGAACGAGCAGTACTTC

clone size: few
D gene: NA
V gene: TRBV13
J gene: TRBJ1-2
CDR3 protein: CASSLRSVDTYGYTF
CDR3 DNA: TGTGCCAGCAGCTTAAGGAGTGTCGACACCTATGGCTACACCTTC

clone size: NA
D gene: NA
V gene: TRBV9
J gene: TRBJ1-1
CDR3 protein: CASSVDRRTTEAFF
CDR3 DNA: TGTGCCAGCAGCGTAGATAGGCGGACCACTGAAGCTTTCTTT

clone size: NA
D gene: TRBD2
V gene: TRBV7-8
J gene: TRBJ2-2
CDR3 protein: CASSPPGGGVGELFF
CDR3 DNA: TGTGCCAGCAGCCCCCCAGGCGGGGGGGTCGGGGAGCTGTTTTTT

clone size: NA
D gene: NA
V gene: TRBV20-1
J gene: TRBJ1-5
CDR3 protein: CSASLGPSNQPQHF
CDR3 DNA: TGCAGTGCTAGTTTGGGGCCGAGCAATCAGCCCCAGCATTTT

clone size: NA
D gene: NA
V gene: TRBV21-1
J gene: TRBJ1-5
CDR3 protein: CASSKEQGDQPQHF
CDR3 DNA: TGTGCCAGCAGCAAAGAGCAGGGAGATCAGCCCCAGCATTTT

clone size: NA
D gene: TRBD1
V gene: TRBV4-2
J gene: TRBJ1-5
CDR3 protein: CASSQIQGTNQPQHF
CDR3 DNA: TGTGCCAGCAGCCAGATACAGGGGACCAATCAGCCCCAGCATTTT